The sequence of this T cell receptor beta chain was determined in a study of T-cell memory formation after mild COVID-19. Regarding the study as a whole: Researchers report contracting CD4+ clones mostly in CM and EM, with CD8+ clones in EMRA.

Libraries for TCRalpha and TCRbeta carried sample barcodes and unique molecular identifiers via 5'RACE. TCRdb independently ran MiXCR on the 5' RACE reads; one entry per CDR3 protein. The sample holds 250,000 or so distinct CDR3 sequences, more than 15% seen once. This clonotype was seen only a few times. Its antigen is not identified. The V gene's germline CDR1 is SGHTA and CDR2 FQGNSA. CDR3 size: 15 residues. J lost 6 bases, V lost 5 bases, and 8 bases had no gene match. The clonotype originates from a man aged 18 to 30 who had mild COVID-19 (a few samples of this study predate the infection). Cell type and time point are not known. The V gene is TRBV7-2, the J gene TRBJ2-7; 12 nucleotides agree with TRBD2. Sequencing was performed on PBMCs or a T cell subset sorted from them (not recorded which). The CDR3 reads CASSPSGGGLSEQYF. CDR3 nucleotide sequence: TGTGCCAGCAGCCCTAGCGGGGGGGGCTTATCCGAGCAGTACTTC.